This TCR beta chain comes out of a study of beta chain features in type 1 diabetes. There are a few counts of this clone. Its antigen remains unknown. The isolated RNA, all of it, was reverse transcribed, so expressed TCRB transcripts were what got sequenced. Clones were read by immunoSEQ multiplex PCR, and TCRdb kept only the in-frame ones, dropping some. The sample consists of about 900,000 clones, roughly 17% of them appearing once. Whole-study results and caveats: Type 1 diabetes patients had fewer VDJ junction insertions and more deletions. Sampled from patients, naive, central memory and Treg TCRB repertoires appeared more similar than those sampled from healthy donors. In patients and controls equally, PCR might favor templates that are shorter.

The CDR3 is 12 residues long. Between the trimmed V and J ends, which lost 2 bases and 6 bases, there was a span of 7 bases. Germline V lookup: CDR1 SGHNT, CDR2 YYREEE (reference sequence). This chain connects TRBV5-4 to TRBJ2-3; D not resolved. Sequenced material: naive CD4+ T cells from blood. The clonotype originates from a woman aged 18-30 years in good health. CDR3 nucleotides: TGTGCCAGCAGCTTCGGAACGGATACGCAGTATTTT. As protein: CASSFGTDTQYF.